This entry concerns a single T cell receptor beta chain. This clonotype was seen ten or more times. No cognate antigen has been identified for it. No base quality values were provided; no much bigger clone lies one nucleotide off. Ophthalmopathy patients had moderately to severely active disease, Clinical Activity Score of at least 3, NOSPECS grade of at least 4, and duration under 3 months. Exclusion was applied to patients with uncontrolled infections, other autoimmune diseases, pregnancy or lactation. Diagnoses were based on clinical symptoms, serum thyroxine and TRAb, thyroid ultrasound and orbital computed tomography. PBMCs were separated from 8 to 10 ml of fresh peripheral blood using Ficoll-Paque density gradient centrifugation. Total RNA was extracted using Trizol reagent, and RNA quality was assessed on an Agilent 2100 Bioanalyzer. The CDR3 contains 18 residues, cysteine and phenylalanine counted. Of all the DNA, just the CDR3 is kept, 54 bases in frame from base 1. For this chain, trimming is 3 bases at the V end and 1 base at the J end, and the number of junction bases without a gene match is 11.

These data come from a study of T cells in Graves' hyperthyroidism and ophthalmopathy (dated by TCRdb to between 2017 and 2020). Turning to the overall study: Peripheral blood was sampled at the time of initial diagnosis, prior to any treatment. The paper describes TCR Vbeta CDR3 sequencing of some 130 peripheral blood samples, made up of around 41 ophthalmopathy patients, approximately 73 hyperthyroidism patients and 17 progressor patients. The approximately 98 discovery patients were randomly divided into training and test sets at a 7:3 ratio. TCR V-J signatures able to tell the groups apart were searched for in a discovery cohort of approximately 95 patients, of whom under 45 had Graves' ophthalmopathy and under 65 had stable Graves' hyperthyroidism. Once sampling was done, hyperthyroidism patients were given methimazole at a starting dose of 30 mg daily, whereas ophthalmopathy patients were given high-dose intravenous methylprednisolone. In about 6 Graves' hyperthyroidism patients, the study also compared T-cell repertoires from thyroid tissue with T-cell repertoires from blood. An independent validation cohort of under 20 hyperthyroidism patients and 17 patients who later progressed to ophthalmopathy tested prospective prediction of ophthalmopathy.

The TCR beta CDR3 regions were amplified from the RNA transcripts. The TCR CDR3 was subjected to a first round of RT-PCR using the HTBI primer set and the Qiagen OneStep RT-PCR kit. Libraries were constructed in a second round of multiplex PCR, after which size selection and purification were performed. Libraries were sequenced paired-end with 100 bp reads on an Illumina HiSeq2000. The authors' analysis ran thus. SOAPnuke was used to process the raw data, throwing out any read that contained adapters or uncalled bases, had a mean Phred below 15, or lacked an exact constant-primer or identifier match. COPE v1.2.5 was used to merge the high-quality paired reads, and each unique nucleotide sequence was defined as a clonotype. MiTCR v1.1 was used to align the clonotypes against IMGT TRBV, TRBD and TRBJ reference segments. The analysis was restricted to V-J combinations with a frequency above 0.0001, which together covered just over 98% of the repertoires. A TCS score was defined as the ratio of F50 (clonal expansion) to E x V (chaos), with BLOSUM62-based TCRdist applied between CDR3 peptides within each V-J. Welch's t-statistics and random forest reduced approximately 520 V-J features to 10 to 15, which were used in a naive Bayes classifier (R e1071). Thyroid-blood repertoire similarity was quantified with the Morisita-Horn index. TCRdb reworked the public reads: Q25 trimming with fastp, MiXCR clone assembly, productive beta chains retained. Identical CDR3 proteins give one entry, which carries the most common genes and DNA. The V and J calls reflect TCRdb's pipeline rather than the authors' work. Here the sample has approximately 610,000 distinct CDR3 sequences; over 12% occur a single time. The ten largest clones capture around 4% of the sample.

What the authors observed across the whole study: In validation, the model predicted progression to ophthalmopathy with approximately 71% sensitivity and roughly 75% specificity, a median of 6.5 months before onset. Sample size was not statistically predetermined, and blinding of investigators to group allocation was not performed. Most expanded thyroid clonotypes (frequency above 0.001) were also found in blood, which suggests that blood repertoires may mirror thyroid immune responses. A 13 V-J signature model separated ophthalmopathy from stable hyperthyroidism, with 87.88% sensitivity and roughly 84% specificity in cross-validation and 80%/75% in testing.

The sequenced material came from blood. The V and J segments used are TRBV12-3 or TRBV12-4 and TRBJ2-5; TRBD2 lines up with 10 middle nucleotides. The clonotype was recovered from a woman between 40 and 50 years old with Graves' ophthalmopathy. At the DNA level, the sequence is TGTGCCAGCAGTTTGATCGTCCCTACTAGCGGGGCCCAAGAGACCCAGTACTTC. Its product reads: CASSLIVPTSGAQETQYF.